The source of this TCR beta chain is a study of CD8 T cells in Susac syndrome. RNA totalling about 0.5 to 1 ug underwent reverse transcription with random hexamers. TCRdb re-derived calls from the immunoSEQ multiplex PCR reads in MiXCR, one entry per CDR3 protein. This sample has about 110,000 distinct CDR3 sequences, with around 97% found just once. CDR1 is SGHVS, CDR2 FQNEAQ, per germline. With 2 bases removed from V and 3 bases from J, the gap between germline ends came to 9 bases. The CDR3 is 14 amino acids. Sequencing was carried out using CD4+ T cells from PBMCs. The chain uses TRBV7-8 and TRBJ2-3; unclear D gene. The receptor comes from a human donor in good health. CDR3 in amino acids: CASSLLGQTDTQYF. The CDR3 DNA sequence: TGTGCCAGCAGCTTACTGGGTCAAACAGATACGCAGTATTTT.